Listed below are T cell receptor beta chains from one sample, sequenced in a study of Graves' ophthalmopathy and Graves' hyperthyroidism. TCRdb ran MiXCR on the multiplex PCR reads and lists one entry per CDR3 protein. The data contain hundreds of thousands of distinct CDR3 sequences, roughly 15% of them singletons. Specimen: peripheral blood. The origin of the receptors is a woman under 30 with stable Graves' hyperthyroidism. Each CDR3 is given with its conserved first and last residue. D genes are given only for firm matches. The size entry is marked missing in some rows and otherwise reads once, few, many or a size class.

clone_size	v_call	d_call	j_call	cdr3_nt	cdr3_aa
many	TRBV6-1	NA	TRBJ1-5	TGTGCCAGCAGTGAACTGCAGGGCAAGGGTCCCCAGCATTTT	CASSELQGKGPQHF
many	TRBV7-2	NA	TRBJ2-5	TGTGCCAGCAGCTCCATGGAGACCCAGTACTTC	CASSSMETQYF
many	TRBV5-8	NA	TRBJ1-2	TGTGCCAGCAGCAACATCGTTGAGACACAGGGCTATGGCTACACCTTC	CASSNIVETQGYGYTF
many	TRBV5-1	TRBD1	TRBJ1-2	TGCGCCAGCAGCGCACCGTTGACAGGGGGCGCGGATGGCTACACCTTC	CASSAPLTGGADGYTF
few	TRBV5-1	TRBD1	TRBJ2-5	TGCGCCAGCAGCTACGGACAGGGGTTGGAGACCCAGTACTTC	CASSYGQGLETQYF
NA	TRBV9	TRBD1	TRBJ2-2	TGTGCCAGCAGCGTAGGACCAGGGGGCACCGGGGAGCTGTTTTTT	CASSVGPGGTGELFF
NA	TRBV19	NA	TRBJ1-1	TGTGCCAGCACCGCGACAGCAAACACTGAAGCTTTCTTT	CASTATANTEAFF
many	TRBV12-5	NA	TRBJ2-5	TGTGCTAGTGGATCCTGGGATACGGAGACCCAGTACTTC	CASGSWDTETQYF
once	TRBV20-1	NA	TRBJ2-2	TGCAGTGCTAGTACTGATCGCGGCGGGGAGCTGTTTTTT	CSASTDRGGELFF
many	TRBV9	NA	TRBJ1-6	TGTGCCAGCAGCGTGGATAGCTCCTATAATTCACCCCTCCACTTT	CASSVDSSYNSPLHF
NA	TRBV11-1	TRBD1	TRBJ2-5	TGTGCCAGCAGCCCGACCGGGACAGGGGAGGCGGAGACCCAGTACTTC	CASSPTGTGEAETQYF
many	TRBV6-5	NA	TRBJ1-5	TGTGCCAGCAGTTCCACGAGCAATCAGCCCCAGCATTTT	CASSSTSNQPQHF
many	TRBV11-3	NA	TRBJ2-7	TGTGCCAGCAGCTTAAGAGCGGAAACCTACGAGCAGTACTTC	CASSLRAETYEQYF
NA	TRBV6-1	TRBD2	TRBJ2-7	TGTGCCAGCAGTCCTCCTAGCGGGGGGCAGTACTTC	CASSPPSGGQYF
many	TRBV6-2/TRBV6-3	NA	TRBJ2-7	TGTGCCAGCAGACCAGACAGCCATAAAGAGCAGTACTTC	CASRPDSHKEQYF
few	TRBV4-2	NA	TRBJ2-5	TGTGCCAGCAGCCAAGACCCGATGGAGACCCAGTACTTC	CASSQDPMETQYF
many	TRBV12-3/TRBV12-4	NA	TRBJ2-5	TGTGCCAGCAGGGGACACGGGCTAGCGGCGCTCCAAGAGACCCAGTACTTC	CASRGHGLAALQETQYF
NA	TRBV4-1	TRBD2	TRBJ2-7	TGCGCCAGCAGCCAAGCGGGGGGGCCTCTCGAGCAGTACTTC	CASSQAGGPLEQYF
many	TRBV19	NA	TRBJ1-6	TGTGCCAGTACCAACGTCAGACCGAGCTCCTATAATTCACCCCTCCACTTT	CASTNVRPSSYNSPLHF
NA	TRBV7-9	NA	TRBJ1-2	TGTGCCAGCAGTCGTGACAAGGCGGATGGCTACACCTTC	CASSRDKADGYTF
few	TRBV4-2	NA	TRBJ1-5	TGTGCCAGCAGCCAAGGACAGTCCCCTCAGCCCCAGCATTTT	CASSQGQSPQPQHF
many	TRBV19	TRBD1	TRBJ2-7	TGTGCCAGTAGTATAGCCTCCGACAGGGACTACGAGCAGTACTTC	CASSIASDRDYEQYF
many	TRBV6-1	TRBD1	TRBJ2-7	TGTGCCAGCAGTGAAATGACAGGGTTCTCCTACGAGCAGTACTTC	CASSEMTGFSYEQYF
many	TRBV12-3/TRBV12-4	NA	TRBJ2-7	TGTGCCAGCAGACCAACTCTTAGCTACGAGCAGTACTTC	CASRPTLSYEQYF
many	TRBV29-1	NA	TRBJ1-5	TGCAGCGTTGGGGAACAGACTGGCAATCAGCCCCAGCATTTT	CSVGEQTGNQPQHF
few	TRBV11-2	TRBD2	TRBJ2-7	TGTGCCAGCAGCTTATCTAGCGGGGGTGCCGAGCAGTACTTC	CASSLSSGGAEQYF
many	TRBV12-3/TRBV12-4	NA	TRBJ1-1	TGTGCCAGCAGTTTTTCAGGGGTCGGCACTGAAGCTTTCTTT	CASSFSGVGTEAFF
many	TRBV15	NA	TRBJ2-5	TGTGCCACCAGCAGAGGGAGGAGGGGTGAGACCCAGTACTTC	CATSRGRRGETQYF
few	TRBV11-2	TRBD1	TRBJ1-2	TGTGCCAGCAGCTTACATCTCTTGGACAGGGATGACTATGGCTACACCTTC	CASSLHLLDRDDYGYTF
many	TRBV11-2	TRBD1	TRBJ2-5	TGTGCCAGCAGCTTGACAGGGGGCGAGGAGACCCAGTACTTC	CASSLTGGEETQYF
NA	TRBV19	NA	TRBJ1-2	TGTGCCAGTAGTATAGATATGGGGAACTATGGCTACACCTTC	CASSIDMGNYGYTF
many	TRBV25-1	NA	TRBJ1-1	TGTGCCAGCAGGAGCCCCGGGAGGCGCACTGAAGCTTTCTTT	CASRSPGRRTEAFF
many	TRBV7-2	TRBD1	TRBJ1-2	TGTGCCAGCAGCTCGGACAGGCCTATAACCTTC	CASSSDRPITF
many	TRBV5-6	TRBD2	TRBJ2-2	TGTGCCAGCAGCTTTAGCCCGACTAGCGGAACAACTAACACCGGGGAGCTGTTTTTT	CASSFSPTSGTTNTGELFF
many	TRBV9	TRBD1	TRBJ1-6	TGTGCCAGCAGCGGAAGACAGGGCAAGGCCCTCCACTTT	CASSGRQGKALHF
many	TRBV5-8	NA	TRBJ1-2	TGTGCCAGCAGCTTGCGGCTGAGACAGAATTCCAATGGCTACACCTTC	CASSLRLRQNSNGYTF
many	TRBV6-1	TRBD1	TRBJ2-7	TGTGCCAGCAGTGAAGAGGACAGGGGCGCCTACGAGCAGTACTTC	CASSEEDRGAYEQYF
many	TRBV19	NA	TRBJ1-6	TGTGCCAGTAGTATAGATCCTCGGGGTAATTCACCCCTCCACTTT	CASSIDPRGNSPLHF
NA	TRBV6-1	TRBD1	TRBJ1-5	TGTGCCAGCAGGCTGACAGGGCTGAATCTGTCCCAGCATTTT	CASRLTGLNLSQHF
many	TRBV6-5	TRBD1	TRBJ1-3	TGTGCCAGCACCCCCAGACAGGGATTCTCTGGAAACACCATATATTTT	CASTPRQGFSGNTIYF
NA	TRBV10-2	NA	TRBJ1-1	TGCGCCAGCGGCGACGGTGAAGCTTGCTTT	CASGDGEACF
many	TRBV6-1	NA	TRBJ2-2	TGTGCCAGCAGGGGGGAGTACACCGGGGAGCTGTTTTTT	CASRGEYTGELFF
NA	TRBV30	NA	TRBJ1-2	TGTGCCTGGATAGGGGGGTTTGGCTATGGCTACACCTTC	CAWIGGFGYGYTF
many	TRBV15	NA	TRBJ1-2	TGTGCCACCAGCAGAGTTCGTAACGAAGGGGCAAGGGGCTACACCTTC	CATSRVRNEGARGYTF
NA	TRBV5-1	TRBD1	TRBJ2-7	TGCGCCAGCAGCAACCAGGGGGTCGAGCAGTACTTC	CASSNQGVEQYF
many	TRBV12-5	TRBD1	TRBJ1-2	TGTGCTAGTGGTGAGACAGGGGGCCGGTTTGGCTACACCTTC	CASGETGGRFGYTF
many	TRBV12-3/TRBV12-4	TRBD2	TRBJ2-7	TGTGCCAGCAGTATGGGAAGACTAGCGGAGATCTACGAGCAGTACTTC	CASSMGRLAEIYEQYF
NA	TRBV7-9	NA	TRBJ2-4	TGTGCCAGCAGCCTGGGTGCGGGGTTAGACATTCAGTACTTC	CASSLGAGLDIQYF
many	TRBV2	TRBD1	TRBJ1-6	TGTGCCAGCAGGACAGGGGCGAGGGAATCACCCCTCCACTTT	CASRTGARESPLHF
few	TRBV7-6	TRBD2	TRBJ2-2	TGTGCCAGCAGCTTATGGACTAGCGGGAACACCGGGGAGCTGTTTTTT	CASSLWTSGNTGELFF
few	TRBV6-5	TRBD1	TRBJ2-1	TGTGCCAGCAGTTACTCAGACAGGGACGCTCAGTTCTTC	CASSYSDRDAQFF
NA	TRBV5-6	TRBD1	TRBJ1-2	TGTGCCAGCAGCCTCGGACAGGGTCTGGACTATGGCTACACCTTC	CASSLGQGLDYGYTF
NA	TRBV19	NA	TRBJ2-7	TGTGCCAGTAGTCCCACAGGGATCTCCTACGAGCAGTACTTC	CASSPTGISYEQYF
many	TRBV20-1	TRBD1	TRBJ1-2	TGCAGTGCTAGGGCCGGGGACAGGGGTCTTTCGGCGGATGGCTACACCTTC	CSARAGDRGLSADGYTF
many	TRBV12-3/TRBV12-4	NA	TRBJ2-5	TGTGCCAGCAGACCGGATAACCGACAAGAGACCCAGTACTTC	CASRPDNRQETQYF
many	TRBV19	TRBD1	TRBJ1-1	TGTGCCAGTAAAAGGGGCAGGGGACAGGGCATGAACACTGAAGCTTTCTTT	CASKRGRGQGMNTEAFF
many	TRBV12-3/TRBV12-4	NA	TRBJ1-2	TGTGCCAGCAGTCACGGACAGCTACAAAACTATGGCTACACCTTC	CASSHGQLQNYGYTF
many	TRBV6-1	NA	TRBJ1-5	TGTGCCAGCAGAAGGACAGAAAATCAGCCCCAGCATTTT	CASRRTENQPQHF
many	TRBV7-9	TRBD1	TRBJ1-2	TGTGCCAGCAGCCTCCAGACAGGGGCCCCTTATGGCTACACCTTC	CASSLQTGAPYGYTF
many	TRBV10-3	NA	TRBJ2-4	TGTGCCATCAGTGAGCCATCCAGAGACAGAGGGGACGGCAACATTCAGTACTTC	CAISEPSRDRGDGNIQYF